This T cell receptor beta chain originates from a study of T cell repertoires in cytomegalovirus infection. Study-wide background: CMV epitopes in the study were HLA-C-restricted (recently identified) and HLA-B-restricted (well studied). Public TCR beta signature analysis indicated the presence of both CMV infection and matching HLA type. General study findings and limits: Summed public TCR beta family frequency identified CMV carriers bearing the relevant HLA. Across the ex vivo response, the dominant clonotypes were HLA-C-restricted CMV-specific TCR beta clonotypes.

V dropped 7 bases and J dropped 1; count of bases not matched to a gene: 12. The CDR3 covers 16 residues. Per germline, CDR1 SNHLY and CDR2 FYNNEI. For this clonotype: Its antigen is currently unknown.

Via MiXCR, TCRdb re-called the reads, giving one row per CDR3 protein. The data contain about 100,000 distinct CDR3 sequences, under 55% of them singletons. The V gene is TRBV2, the J gene TRBJ2-7; 8 positions match TRBD1. This specimen was CD8+ T cells from cultured PBMCs, taken from culture after CMV antigen stimulation. The clonotype comes from a human donor in good health (CMV status not recorded). Some clones in this sample may be carry-over from other donors' samples. CDR3 loop: CASNLDKGTGSYEQYF. DNA for the CDR3: TGTGCCAGCAATCTGGATAAAGGGACAGGATCCTACGAGCAGTACTTC.